This record concerns one TCR beta chain sequence. The data were taken from a study of blood T cell repertoires in COVID-19. Participant-given clinical history determined each cohort assignment. This table comes from immunoSEQ multiplex PCR, and its TCRdb copy is limited to in-frame clones, with some not included. This sample yields around 480,000 clones, of which 75% to 90% are seen a single time; under 0.75% belongs to the top ten. Looked up from germline, CDR1 is SGHRS and CDR2 is YFSETQ. V lost 4 bases and J lost 8; bases outside the gene matches: 11. The CDR3 spans 15 residues. The receptor's source is a young woman who had recovered from COVID-19. The chain couples TRBV5-1 to TRBJ1-2, with 10 bases fitting TRBD1. Sequences were obtained from PBMCs or T cells enriched from blood (not recorded which). The CDR3 region is CASSRETGGNRGYTF. DNA of the CDR3: TGCGCCAGCAGCCGAGAGACAGGGGGCAATAGGGGCTACACCTTC.